This T cell receptor (beta chain) appears in the sequencing data of a study of T cell responses to AZD1222 COVID-19 vaccine. Notes on the study in general: Donors, mostly white British, included more females; clonal diversity was possibly underestimated.

The V gene end was trimmed by 4 bases and the J gene end by 3 bases; junction bases not matched to a gene: 8. CDR3 length: 15 residues. Per germline, CDR1 SGHRS and CDR2 YFSETQ. Details on this clone: Its antigen is unidentified.

The repertoire was sequenced with immunoSEQ multiplex PCR; TCRdb's copy has only in-frame clones and lacks some. The table records roughly 50,000 clones, 70% to 90% of them present only once. Specimen: peripheral blood, collected on day 0 of AZD1222 vaccination. The clonotype originates from an adult in good health. The J gene is TRBJ2-7, the V gene TRBV5-1; 9 bases map to TRBD1. The DNA of the CDR3 is TGCGCCAGCAGCGCAGACCCGGACAGGGGCTACGAGCAGTACTTC. It is translated as CASSADPDRGYEQYF.